This TCR beta chain emerged from a study of T-cell reconstitution after alpha-beta-depleted transplantation in children. Broader study findings: Expanded clones from the graft, numbering several hundred, reportedly supplied alpha-beta T cells about two months after transplant. By one year post-transplant, T-cell counts and diversity largely arose from T cells that were newly produced. Surviving recipient T cells and thymic progenitors accounted for the high day-60 TCRbeta diversity observed in some patients.

Preparation of the TCRbeta library used unique molecular identifiers. One entry per CDR3 protein results from TCRdb running MiXCR on the PCR reads. Of 85,000 to 120,000 distinct CDR3 sequences in the sample, about 8% were seen once. V dropped 1 base and J dropped 4 bases, with 6 bases sitting between them. The CDR3 covers 14 residues. CDR1 and CDR2 (germline): SGDLS, YYNGEE. This clonotype was observed at least ten times. As yet, its antigen is unknown. The sample consisted of PBMCs, taken before TCRalphabeta/CD19-depleted stem cell transplant. The chain combines TRBV9 with TRBJ2-6; no firm D call. The receptor comes from a boy aged 2-9 years with acute lymphoblastic leukemia, due to receive a stem cell transplant. The CDR3 coding sequence is TGTGCCAGCAGCGTATTATCCGGGGCCAACGTCCTGACTTTC. This sequence encodes CASSVLSGANVLTF.